These 30 T cell receptor beta chains originate from one sample sequenced in a study of blood T cells in healthy people across ages. Combining a sample-barcoded 5' primer with a J-beta primer mix, a second PCR ran for about 7 to 11 cycles. TCRdb ran MiXCR on the 5' RACE reads and lists one entry per CDR3 protein. Seen here are 800,000 or so distinct CDR3 sequences, 20% to 30% observed once, and the top ten hold roughly 3.8%. These data were also filed under a second study, of T cells of mothers and their children.

Sequencing was carried out using blood. The receptors stem from a boy between 10 and 17 years old in good health.

This clonotype was seen a handful of times. The chain has TRBV20-1 and TRBJ2-3; 8 bases line up with TRBD1. CDR1 is DFQATT, CDR2 SNEGSKA, per germline (reference sequence). There are 19 residues in the CDR3. Trimming cost V 3 bases and J 0 bases; bases outside gene matches: 17. CDR3 DNA sequence: TGCAGTGCTAGGATTGGCCCTCAGACAGGGGTCCCTAGCACAGATACGCAGTATTTT. Protein sequence: CSARIGPQTGVPSTDTQYF.

This sequence joins TRBV14 and TRBJ1-6, with D unresolved. This CDR3 spans 14 amino acids. With 4 bases removed from V and 6 bases from J, the gap between germline ends came to 10 bases. Germline CDR1 reads SGHDN; CDR2 reads FVKESK. The CDR3 DNA is TGTGCCAGCAGCCTCAACTTTCGTAATTCACCCCTCCACTTT. Translation gives CASSLNFRNSPLHF.

The genes are TRBV7-9 and TRBJ1-1; possible D gene TRBD1, 6 bases. Germline V gene sequence: CDR1 SEHNR, CDR2 FQNEAQ (reference sequence). CDR3 length equals 14 residues. With 1 base removed from V and 7 bases from J, the gap between germline ends came to 13 bases. The CDR3 nucleotides are TGTGCCAGCAGCTTAGGGCGGACAGAGCATGAAGCTTTCTTT. It specifies CASSLGRTEHEAFF.

J is TRBJ2-5 and V is TRBV20-1, with unresolved D. V lost 2 bases to trimming and J lost 5 bases, with 6 bases between them. The CDR3 is made up of 11 amino acids. The germline CDR1 and CDR2 sequences are DFQATT and SNEGSKA (reference sequence). CDR3 in amino acids: CSARLRETQYF. As DNA, the CDR3 is TGCAGTGCTAGACTGAGGGAGACCCAGTACTTC.

This rearrangement joins TRBV3-1 to TRBJ1-4; a possible D gene is TRBD1 (5 bases). The CDR3 has 14 amino acids. Per germline, CDR1 LGHDT and CDR2 YNNKEL (reference sequence). V shed 2 bases and J shed 6 bases, with 10 bases lying between them. The CDR3 sequence: CASSQWGADEKLFF. The CDR3 DNA reads as TGTGCCAGCAGCCAATGGGGCGCGGATGAAAAACTGTTTTTT.

The rearrangement links TRBV25-1 to TRBJ2-7; 8 bases fit TRBD2. The germline V gene has CDR1 MGHDK and CDR2 SYGVNS. V was pared by 6 bases and J by 6 bases, with 13 bases of the junction left unmatched. The CDR3 has 15 residues. CDR3: CASSGRGAPFAEQYF. The CDR3 DNA reads TGTGCCAGCAGCGGGAGGGGGGCCCCCTTCGCCGAGCAGTACTTC.

CDR3 nucleotides: TGCAGTGCTAGAGGCGGGAGTTGGTTCAATGAGCAGTTCTTC. Its translation: CSARGGSWFNEQFF. The rearrangement links TRBV20-1 to TRBJ2-1, with 7 bases fitting TRBD2. V shed 1 base, J shed 6 bases, and the junction held 6 bases outside the gene matches. Germline values: CDR1 DFQATT, CDR2 SNEGSKA (reference sequence). This CDR3 contains 14 residues.

For the CDR3, the DNA is TGTGCCACCCGGCGGGGACCAGGGGAGCGTTTTGGCAATGAGCAGTTCTTC. Translation: CATRRGPGERFGNEQFF. This chain uses TRBV24-1 with TRBJ2-1; either TRBD1 or TRBD2 may supply D (6 bases each). The V and J ends lost 9 bases and 6 bases respectively, with 26 bases between them. This CDR3 is built from 17 residues. Per germline, CDR1 KGHDR and CDR2 SFDVKD.

J is TRBJ2-3 and V is TRBV7-9, with D possibly being TRBD2 (6 bases). Germline V gene lookup returns CDR1 SEHNR and CDR2 FQNEAQ (reference sequence). The CDR3 consists of 16 residues. Trimming cost V 1 base and J 0 bases, with 11 bases left between them. As DNA, the CDR3 is TGTGCCAGCAGCTTAGGGGTTAGCGGTAGCACAGATACGCAGTATTTT. This encodes CASSLGVSGSTDTQYF.

This clonotype was detected only a few times. The V and J genes are TRBV29-1 and TRBJ2-5; 10 nucleotides line up with TRBD2. TRBJ2-7 explains the end of the DNA better; the J call may be wrong. The CDR3 consists of 18 residues. Germline assignment: CDR1 SQVTM and CDR2 ANQGSEA. CDR3 protein: CSVEGGGASGSRSYEQYF. The CDR3 DNA sequence: TGCAGCGTTGAAGGTGGCGGGGCTAGCGGGAGTCGTTCCTACGAGCAGTACTTC.

This clonotype came up a few times. The J gene is TRBJ2-4, the V gene TRBV18, with 9 nucleotides matching TRBD1. CDR3 size: 14 residues. Germline-derived CDR1 and CDR2 are KGHSH and LQKENI. V was clipped by 5 bases and J by 7 bases; unmatched bases: 6. The CDR3 loop is CASSSRTGVNIQYF. The CDR3 DNA reads as TGTGCCAGCTCATCCCGGACAGGGGTGAACATTCAGTACTTC.

This clonotype has only a few counts. The V gene is TRBV27, the J gene TRBJ1-4, with D possibly TRBD1 on 6 matching bases. The CDR3 length is 18 residues. The V end was cut by 4 bases, the J end by 1 base, with 19 bases between. Germline V gene lookup returns CDR1 MNHEY and CDR2 SMNVEV (reference sequence). The CDR3 is CASSSTFRGQGTNEKLFF. The CDR3 coding sequence is TGTGCCAGCAGTTCCACTTTCAGGGGCCAGGGAACTAATGAAAAACTGTTTTTT. The whole variable domain, filled in from reference TRBV27 and TRBJ1-4, reads EAQVTQNPRYLITVTGKKLTVTCSQNMNHEYMSWYRQDPGLGLRQIYYSMNVEVTDKGDVPEGYKVSRKEKRNFPLILESPSPNQTSLYFCASSSTFRGQGTNEKLFFGSGTQLSVL.

This clonotype was recorded many times. The V and J genes are TRBV29-1 and TRBJ2-5; D ambiguous. This CDR3 contains 11 residues. The germline V and J ends were trimmed by 4 bases and 2 bases, with 5 bases remaining between them. CDR1 SQVTM and CDR2 ANQGSEA come from the germline V gene. The CDR3 DNA reads TGCAGCGTTGCCCAACAAGAGACCCAGTACTTC. Residues: CSVAQQETQYF.

There are a few counts of this clonotype. CDR3 protein: CASSLGGQYYNEQFF. CDR3 sequence (DNA): TGTGCCAGCAGCTTAGGAGGGCAGTACTACAATGAGCAGTTCTTC. This chain uses TRBV7-2 with TRBJ2-5; the D gene is possibly TRBD2 (5 bases). The J call is uncertain, as TRBJ2-1 better fits the DNA end. Germline assignment: CDR1 SGHTA and CDR2 FQGNSA. The CDR3 is 15 amino acids.

This clonotype has more than one count but fewer than ten. This chain links TRBV9 with TRBJ2-1; the D call may be TRBD1 or TRBD2 (5 bases each). Germline values: CDR1 SGDLS, CDR2 YYNGEE. Trimming pared 0 bases from V and 6 bases from J, leaving 10 bases between. The CDR3 has 14 amino acids. The CDR3 DNA sequence: TGTGCCAGCAGCGTAGAGGGGAGTAGCAATGAGCAGTTCTTC. As protein: CASSVEGSSNEQFF.

The rearrangement uses TRBV6-5 and TRBJ2-1, with 7 bases that match TRBD2. V lost 8 bases and J lost 2; bases outside the gene matches: 6. The CDR3 is 14 amino acids. Germline CDR1 is MNHEY and CDR2 is SVGAGI. The CDR3 nucleotides are TGTGCCAGCTTTGGGGGGGGAGCCTACAATGAGCAGTTCTTC. It codes for CASFGGGAYNEQFF.

The chain employs TRBV20-1 and TRBJ1-4; no clear D gene. CDR3 length: 14 amino acids. Germline CDR1 and CDR2: DFQATT and SNEGSKA (reference sequence). The germline V and J ends were trimmed by 0 bases and 8 bases, with 13 bases remaining between them. The CDR3 region has the DNA TGCAGTGCTAGAGATGGGAGGACCCCCGAAAAACTGTTTTTT. Translation gives CSARDGRTPEKLFF.

The chain recombines TRBV7-9 with TRBJ2-1; 13 bases map to TRBD2. Germline lookup yields CDR1 SEHNR and CDR2 FQNEAQ (reference sequence). The CDR3 contains 15 residues. V lost 4 bases to trimming and J lost 6 bases; unmatched junction nucleotides: 3. The CDR3, as DNA: TGTGCCAGCAGCTGGACTAGCGGGAGAGGCAATGAGCAGTTCTTC. Protein: CASSWTSGRGNEQFF.

This clonotype was detected a few times. The chain uses TRBV9 and TRBJ1-1; TRBD1 is a possible D gene (5 bases). The CDR3 sequence is 16 residues long. CDR1 and CDR2 (germline): SGDLS, YYNGEE. V was cut by 5 bases and J by 6 bases, with 23 bases left in between. As DNA, the CDR3 is TGTGCCAGCAGGAGGGGAGAGGGGAGGGGATTGTCTGAAGCTTTCTTT. As protein: CASRRGEGRGLSEAFF.

This clonotype was seen a handful of times. Germline and junction disagree at one end, which may indicate a read error. The chain is built from TRBV3-1 and TRBJ2-3, with D possibly TRBD2 on 5 matching bases. The length of the CDR3 is 17 residues. CDR1 and CDR2 from the germline V gene are LGHDT and YNNKEL (reference sequence). The CDR3 loop reads CASSHSLSGSTTDMQYF. The CDR3 coding sequence is TGTGCCAGCAGCCACAGTCTCTCTGGGAGCACCACAGATATGCAGTATTTT.

The chain joins TRBV19 to TRBJ1-1, with TRBD1 as a possible D gene (6 bases). CDR1 and CDR2 (germline): LNHDA, SQIVND (reference sequence). With 4 bases removed from V and 6 bases from J, the gap between germline ends came to 15 bases. The CDR3 has 14 residues. Here the CDR3 reads CASSRYPGVPEAFF. The CDR3 bases are TGTGCCAGTAGTAGATACCCAGGGGTCCCTGAAGCTTTCTTT.

The J gene is TRBJ2-5, the V gene TRBV6-6; tentatively, D is TRBD1 or TRBD2 (6 bases each). The CDR3 contains 13 residues. From germline, CDR1 is MNHNY and CDR2 SVGAGI (reference sequence). Trimming pared 6 bases from V and 5 bases from J, leaving 13 bases between. The CDR3 DNA reads TGTGCCAGCAGGGTAACAGGGAGGGAGACCCAGTACTTC. Protein product: CASRVTGRETQYF.

The CDR3 is CASSPMDRENTEAFF. CDR3 nucleotides: TGTGCCAGCAGTCCGATGGACAGGGAGAACACTGAAGCTTTCTTT. The chain combines TRBV28 with TRBJ1-1; 8 nucleotides agree with TRBD1. Germline CDR1 reads MDHEN; CDR2 reads SYDVKM. The CDR3 loop spans 15 amino acids. V lost 5 bases, J lost 1 base, and 6 bases stayed unmatched. The full variable domain, with the rest looked up from reference TRBV28 and TRBJ1-1, is DVKVTQSSRYLVKRTGEKVFLECVQDMDHENMFWYRQDPGLGLRLIYFSYDVKMKEKGDIPEGYSVSREKKERFSLILESASTNQTSMYLCASSPMDRENTEAFFGQGTRLTVV.

The V gene is TRBV7-9, the J gene TRBJ2-3; 9 nucleotides agree with TRBD2. V was clipped by 3 bases and J by 3 bases; unmatched bases: 7. Germline V CDR1 and CDR2: SEHNR, FQNEAQ (reference sequence). The CDR3 is 16 residues long. In DNA, the CDR3 is TGTGCCAGCAGCTTCCCAGCGGGGGGAAAAACAGATACGCAGTATTTT. It encodes CASSFPAGGKTDTQYF.

This clonotype was counted a few times. In DNA, the CDR3 is TGCGCCAGCAGCCAAGAGAGAGGCAAAAACATTCAGTACTTC. Its protein product is CASSQERGKNIQYF. The chain combines TRBV4-1 with TRBJ2-4; D call uncertain. The ends were cut back, 0 bases at V and 3 bases at J, with 6 bases in the middle. Germline V gives CDR1 MGHRA, CDR2 YSYEKL. The CDR3 loop spans 14 amino acids.

This clonotype has a handful of counts. The V gene is TRBV5-6, the J gene TRBJ1-5; D is perhaps TRBD1 (5 bases). V was pared by 0 bases and J by 4 bases, with 14 bases between. This CDR3 has 16 amino acids. Germline CDR1 and CDR2: SGHDT and YYEEEE. The CDR3 spells CASSLAKGLGNQPQHF. CDR3 DNA sequence: TGTGCCAGCAGCTTGGCCAAGGGGTTAGGTAATCAGCCCCAGCATTTT.

This chain joins TRBV23-1 and TRBJ2-7; D not certain. TRBV23-1 is sorted into the ORF group, with uncertain function. The V end was cut by 4 bases, the J end by 3 bases, with 10 bases between. The CDR3 is 13 residues long. CDR3 residues: CASSLCIRYEQYF. The CDR3, as DNA: TGCGCCAGCAGTCTTTGTATCCGCTACGAGCAGTACTTC.

The chain joins TRBV27 to TRBJ1-2; maybe TRBD1 (6 bases). V lost 5 bases and J lost 7, with 23 bases in between. Per the germline V gene, CDR1 is MNHEY and CDR2 is SMNVEV (reference sequence). CDR3 length: 16 residues. Here the CDR3 DNA reads TGTGCCAGCAGTCCCCTGTTACAGGGTACGTACAGTGGCTACACCTTC. Its translation: CASSPLLQGTYSGYTF.

V is TRBV28 and J is TRBJ2-7; 12 bases map to TRBD2. The CDR3 has 16 residues. With 2 bases clipped from V and 0 bases from J, the junction kept 2 bases outside the gene matches. CDR1 and CDR2 (germline): MDHEN, SYDVKM. The CDR3 loop is CASSLTLAGGSYEQYF. CDR3 nucleotides: TGTGCCAGCAGTTTAACACTAGCGGGGGGCTCCTACGAGCAGTACTTC. Based on the CDR3 plus reference TRBV28 and TRBJ2-7, the full variable domain is DVKVTQSSRYLVKRTGEKVFLECVQDMDHENMFWYRQDPGLGLRLIYFSYDVKMKEKGDIPEGYSVSREKKERFSLILESASTNQTSMYLCASSLTLAGGSYEQYFGPGTRLTVT.

A few counts support this clonotype. The genes are TRBV19 and TRBJ2-7, with D perhaps TRBD2 (5 bases). V lost 2 bases to trimming and J lost 6 bases, with 11 bases between them. The CDR3 spans 13 residues. The germline gives CDR1 LNHDA, CDR2 SQIVND (reference sequence). DNA of the CDR3: TGTGCCAGTAGTATATTTAAGAGCGGCGAGCAGTACTTC. Amino acid sequence: CASSIFKSGEQYF.